The next 22 T cell receptor beta chains were all read from a single sample in a study of blood T cells in healthy people across ages (dated by TCRdb to the mid-2010s). Libraries were made using 5' RACE. Sequencing was carried out with an Illumina HiSeq 2500. A second 7 to 11 cycle PCR used a sample-barcoded 5' primer and a J-beta primer mix. TCRdb ran its own pipeline on the public reads, namely fastp trimming at Q25 and MiXCR clone calling, and kept in-frame beta chains. Duplicate CDR3 protein sequences are folded into a single record with the most common DNA and genes. The sample table shows roughly 2 million distinct CDR3 sequences, and just under 50% are seen once. The ten largest account for 2.1% of the sample. Sequencing was performed on blood. The receptors come from a woman between 35 and 50 years old in good health.

The V gene is TRBV2, the J gene TRBJ2-7; D call uncertain. The germline V and J ends were trimmed by 6 bases and 3 bases, with 12 bases remaining between them. The CDR3 is 13 amino acids. Germline CDR1 SNHLY, CDR2 FYNNEI. This CDR3 reads CASRLEQNYEQYF. The CDR3, as DNA: TGTGCCAGCAGGCTTGAGCAGAACTACGAGCAGTACTTC. The whole variable domain, filled in from reference TRBV2 and TRBJ2-7, reads EPEVTQTPSHQVTQMGQEVILRCVPISNHLYFYWYRQILGQKVEFLVSFYNNEISEKSEIFDDQFSVERPDGSNFTLKIRSTKLEDSAMYFCASRLEQNYEQYFGPGTRLTVT.

The rearrangement links TRBV27 to TRBJ1-2; 9 nucleotides align to TRBD1. Germline V CDR1 and CDR2: MNHEY, SMNVEV (reference sequence). This CDR3 has 16 amino acids. The junction had 15 bases not matched to a gene; V was cut back by 5 bases and J by 8 bases. The CDR3 spells CASSSRGQGIPQGYTF. CDR3 bases: TGTGCCAGCAGTAGCCGAGGACAGGGGATCCCTCAGGGCTACACCTTC.

This chain connects TRBV14 to TRBJ1-5, with a weak D call TRBD1 (5 bases). CDR3 length: 17 residues. Germline lookup yields CDR1 SGHDN and CDR2 FVKESK. Trimming cost V 0 bases and J 3 bases, with 15 bases left between them. The CDR3 nucleotides read TGTGCCAGCAGCCAAGAAGGGGACGTAATAGTCAATCAGCCCCAGCATTTT. Protein product: CASSQEGDVIVNQPQHF. The full variable domain, in which reference TRBV14 and TRBJ1-5 provide the parts outside the CDR3, is EAGVTQFPSHSVIEKGQTVTLRCDPISGHDNLYWYRRVMGKEIKFLLHFVKESKQDESGMPNNRFLAERTGGTYSTLKVQPAELEDSGVYFCASSQEGDVIVNQPQHFGDGTRLSIL.

The chain uses TRBV4-3 and TRBJ2-1, with TRBD2 identical over 9 bases. Germline V lookup: CDR1 LGHNA, CDR2 YSLEER. This CDR3 comprises 17 residues. J gave up 6 bases and V 1 base, and 10 bases lay outside the gene matches. In DNA, the CDR3 is TGCGCCAGCAGCCAAGCAAGGGGGCGGGGGGGCATCAATGAGCAGTTCTTC. Amino acid sequence: CASSQARGRGGINEQFF.

This clonotype was observed a handful of times. The chain combines TRBV6-1 with TRBJ2-1, with 8 nucleotides matching TRBD2. CDR3 length equals 15 residues. V lost 4 bases and J lost 9; bases outside the gene matches: 11. Germline V gene lookup returns CDR1 MNHNS and CDR2 SASEGT. This chain's CDR3 is CASSANGLAISEQFF. The CDR3 nucleotides read TGTGCCAGCAGTGCCAATGGACTAGCAATCAGTGAGCAGTTCTTC.

The chain combines TRBV5-1 with TRBJ2-3; the D is unclear. V lost 0 bases and J lost 7, with 15 bases in between. The CDR3 extends over 15 amino acids. Germline CDR1 is SGHRS and CDR2 is YFSETQ. The CDR3 sequence: CASSLGTAEVHTQYF. The CDR3, as DNA: TGCGCCAGCAGCTTGGGCACCGCCGAGGTCCATACGCAGTATTTT.

The rearrangement links TRBV27 to TRBJ2-3; maybe TRBD2 (5 bases). This CDR3 is 15 amino acids long. Trimming took off 10 bases at V and 2 bases at J, with 19 bases between the two ends. Looked up from germline, CDR1 is MNHEY and CDR2 is SMNVEV (reference sequence). Written as DNA, the CDR3 is TGTGCCACTACCGTGGCGGGTAGGAACACAGATACGCAGTATTTT. Its protein product is CATTVAGRNTDTQYF.

V is TRBV5-5 and J is TRBJ2-5, with 11 bases that match TRBD2. The CDR3 is 15 amino acids. Germline V CDR1 and CDR2: SGHKS, YYEKEE (reference sequence). The V segment lost 4 bases and the J segment 4 bases; nucleotides outside the gene matches: 6. The CDR3 region has the DNA TGTGCCAGCAGCATGACTAGCGGGACGGTAGAGACCCAGTACTTC. Translating gives CASSMTSGTVETQYF.

The V and J genes are TRBV20-1 and TRBJ2-5; a weak D match, TRBD2 (6 bases). The J call is uncertain, as TRBJ2-7 better fits the DNA end. Germline lookup yields CDR1 DFQATT and CDR2 SNEGSKA (reference sequence). The CDR3 is 14 amino acids. The CDR3 here is CSQLKGLPAYEQYF. DNA of the CDR3: TGCAGTCAGCTCAAGGGACTCCCAGCCTACGAGCAGTACTTC.

The rearrangement joins TRBV9 to TRBJ1-4; D gene unclear. Trimming cost V 0 bases and J 7 bases, with 10 bases left between them. The CDR3 is 14 amino acids. Looked up from germline, CDR1 is SGDLS and CDR2 is YYNGEE. The CDR3 DNA is TGTGCCAGCAGCGTAGCTTCGAGCAGTGAAAAACTGTTTTTT. Translated, it gives CASSVASSSEKLFF.

J is TRBJ2-4 and V is TRBV2, with D possibly matching TRBD2 (5 bases). Germline CDR1 and CDR2: SNHLY and FYNNEI. The CDR3 covers 16 residues. The V and J ends lost 5 bases and 1 base respectively, with 15 bases between them. The CDR3 loop reads CASSPGMNRAKNIQYF. The CDR3 DNA follows: TGTGCCAGCAGTCCGGGGATGAATCGGGCCAAAAACATTCAGTACTTC.

Only a few counts were recorded for this clonotype. The V call is TRBV7-2, the J call TRBJ2-7; 16 nucleotides agree with TRBD2. V lost 3 bases and J lost 2; bases outside the gene matches: 7. Germline lookup yields CDR1 SGHTA and CDR2 FQGNSA. The CDR3 length is 18 residues. The CDR3 nucleotides are TGTGCCAGCAGCTTGAGGGGACTAGCGGGGGGGCCCGCCTACGAGCAGTACTTC. Translation: CASSLRGLAGGPAYEQYF.

This clonotype was observed a handful of times. The DNA for the CDR3 is TGTGCCAGCAGCTTATCGGTAGCGGATGAGCAGTTCTTC. Translation gives CASSLSVADEQFF. V is TRBV7-2 and J is TRBJ2-1; a possible D gene is TRBD2 (6 bases). Germline V CDR1 and CDR2: SGHTA, FQGNSA. CDR3 size: 13 residues. V was clipped by 2 bases and J by 8 bases, with 10 bases between them.

A single count supports this clonotype. J is TRBJ1-6 and V is TRBV7-2; D may be TRBD1 (5 bases). Per the germline V gene, CDR1 is SGHTA and CDR2 is FQGNSA. V was shortened by 2 bases and J by 10 bases, with 12 bases between the two germline ends. The CDR3 spans 14 residues. CDR3 loop: CASSLQGRRSPLHF. The DNA of the CDR3 is TGTGCCAGCAGCTTACAGGGTAGGAGGTCACCCCTCCACTTT.

Concerning this clonotype: One end of the junction does not line up with germline, which may come from a read error. The V gene is TRBV7-7, the J gene TRBJ2-5, with TRBD1 matching 11 bases. CDR3 length: 16 residues. Germline-derived CDR1 and CDR2 are SSHAT and FNYEAQ (reference sequence). The CDR3 protein is CASSPGTGGTRGTQYF. The CDR3 DNA sequence: TGTGCTAGCAGCCCAGGGACAGGGGGAACTCGAGGGACCCAGTACTTC.

This chain joins TRBV6-6 and TRBJ2-7; D unresolved. Germline CDR1 and CDR2: MNHNY and SVGAGI (reference sequence). V was cut by 0 bases and J by 6 bases, with 12 bases left in between. This CDR3 is 14 amino acids long. The CDR3: CASSYSLISGEQYF. For the CDR3, the DNA is TGTGCCAGCAGTTACTCCTTGATCTCAGGCGAGCAGTACTTC.

The chain combines TRBV24-1 with TRBJ2-3; possible D gene TRBD2, 5 bases. This CDR3 contains 14 residues. Germline loops: CDR1 KGHDR, CDR2 SFDVKD. Trimming cost V 4 bases and J 6 bases, with 13 bases left between them. The CDR3 DNA reads TGTGCCACCAGTGACTCCTACTCGGGGGATACGCAGTATTTT. Its translation: CATSDSYSGDTQYF.

The chain uses TRBV27 and TRBJ1-1; no firm D call. Between the trimmed V and J ends, which lost 6 bases and 6 bases, there was a span of 17 bases. The CDR3 totals 14 residues. CDR1 is MNHEY, CDR2 SMNVEV, per germline (reference sequence). The CDR3 spells CASRFTGPRAEAFF. The CDR3, as DNA: TGTGCCAGCAGATTCACGGGCCCGAGAGCTGAAGCTTTCTTT.

V is TRBV4-3 and J is TRBJ2-5; the match to TRBD1 covers 7 bases. CDR3 length equals 22 residues. Germline V gene data show CDR1 as LGHNA and CDR2 as YSLEER. J was trimmed by 4 bases and V by 0 bases; bases with no gene match: 26. Written as DNA, the CDR3 is TGCGCCAGCAGCCAAGATCTACAACGGGACAGCTCACCTCCCAGGGCCCCAGAGACCCAGTACTTC. This encodes CASSQDLQRDSSPPRAPETQYF.

V gene TRBV20-1 combines with J gene TRBJ2-2; no firm D call. The length of the CDR3 is 12 residues. CDR1 is DFQATT and CDR2 is SNEGSKA in the germline V gene (reference sequence). The ends were cut back, 2 bases at V and 5 bases at J, with 6 bases in the middle. In DNA, the CDR3 is TGCAGTGCTAGAACTGATACCGGGGAGCTGTTTTTT. This codes for CSARTDTGELFF.

In its sample, this clonotype was seen a few times. The rearrangement uses TRBV19 and TRBJ2-1, with TRBD2 as a possible D gene (6 bases). The germline V and J ends were trimmed by 6 bases and 2 bases, with 11 bases remaining between them. The CDR3 loop spans 14 amino acids. CDR1 and CDR2 (germline): LNHDA, SQIVND (reference sequence). CDR3 loop: CASSGGFAYNEQFF. The CDR3 DNA is TGTGCCAGTAGCGGGGGTTTCGCCTACAATGAGCAGTTCTTC.

Concerning this clonotype: Sequence at one end of the junction differs from germline and may be a read error. The V gene is TRBV11-1, the J gene TRBJ2-1; possibly TRBD1 for D (7 bases). Germline-derived CDR1 and CDR2 are SGHAT and FQDESV (reference sequence). This CDR3 has 15 amino acids. The CDR3 region has the DNA TGTGCCAGCGGCTTCCGAGGCGGGACAGAGAATGAGCAGTTCTTC. Its translation: CASGFRGGTENEQFF.